This T cell receptor (beta chain) was captured in a study of glioma-infiltrating T cells. TCR alpha and beta CDR3 regions were amplified from RNA using iRepertoire nested multiplex PCR. TCRdb re-analysed the multiplex PCR reads in MiXCR, keeping a single row per CDR3 protein. Seen here are tens of thousands of distinct CDR3 sequences, 20% to 25% observed once, and the top ten hold around 7%. With 2 bases clipped from V and 1 base from J, the junction kept 6 bases outside the gene matches. Per germline, CDR1 SGHNT and CDR2 YYREEE (reference sequence). CDR3 length: 15 residues. The chain links TRBV5-4 to TRBJ2-7; 7 nucleotides agree with TRBD1. Sequencing was done on a sample of glioma tissue, nonneoplastic brain tissue, or PBMCs (not recorded which). The TCR sequence derives from a human donor with low-grade glioma or glioblastoma, undergoing nonglioma brain surgery, or in good health (not recorded which). The CDR3 DNA is TGTGCCAGCAGCTTTAGGACAGGCAAGTCCTACGAGCAGTACTTC. Translating gives CASSFRTGKSYEQYF.